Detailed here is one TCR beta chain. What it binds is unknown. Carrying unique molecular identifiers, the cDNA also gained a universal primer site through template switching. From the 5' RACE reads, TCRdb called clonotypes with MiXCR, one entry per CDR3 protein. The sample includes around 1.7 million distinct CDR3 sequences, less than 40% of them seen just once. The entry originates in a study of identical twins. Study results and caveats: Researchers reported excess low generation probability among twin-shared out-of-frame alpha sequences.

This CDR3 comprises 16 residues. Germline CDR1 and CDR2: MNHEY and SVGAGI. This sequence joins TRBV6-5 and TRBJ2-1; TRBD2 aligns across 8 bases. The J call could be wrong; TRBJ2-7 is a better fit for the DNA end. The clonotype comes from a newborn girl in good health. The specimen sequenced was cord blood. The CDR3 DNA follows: TGTGCCAGCAGTTATTCGGCAGTAGCGGGGTACAATGAGCAGTACTTC. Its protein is CASSYSAVAGYNEQYF.